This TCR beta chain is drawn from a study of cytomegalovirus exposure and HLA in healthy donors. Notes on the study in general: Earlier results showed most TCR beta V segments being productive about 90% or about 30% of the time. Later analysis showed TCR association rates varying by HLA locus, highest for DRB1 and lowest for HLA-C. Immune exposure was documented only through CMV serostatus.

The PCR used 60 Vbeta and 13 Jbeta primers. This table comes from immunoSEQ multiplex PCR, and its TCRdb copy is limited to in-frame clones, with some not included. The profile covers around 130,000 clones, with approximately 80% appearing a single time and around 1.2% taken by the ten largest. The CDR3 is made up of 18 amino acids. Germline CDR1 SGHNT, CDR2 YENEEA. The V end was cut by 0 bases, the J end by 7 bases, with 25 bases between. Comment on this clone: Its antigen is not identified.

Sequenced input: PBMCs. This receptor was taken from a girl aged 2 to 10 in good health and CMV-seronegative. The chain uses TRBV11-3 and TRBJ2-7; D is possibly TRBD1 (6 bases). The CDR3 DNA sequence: TGTGCCAGCAGCTTAGACTATTTGGGGGCTATAATGGGGATGGAGCAGTACTTC. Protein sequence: CASSLDYLGAIMGMEQYF.